Listed below are T cell receptor beta chains from one sample, sequenced in a study of CD8 T cells in ankylosing spondylitis. TCRdb recomputed calls from the 5' RACE reads with MiXCR, one row per CDR3 protein. The sample records roughly 370,000 distinct CDR3 sequences, 20% to 25% being singletons. The sequenced sample was blood, either unsorted or a sorted T cell fraction (not recorded which). These receptor sequences come from a male donor with ankylosing spondylitis. CDR3s include the opening cysteine and the closing phenylalanine or tryptophan. The D gene is left open where the match is weak. Only part of the rows carry a size: once, few, many, or a class if the clone is expanded.

TRBV7-9,-,-,TRBJ2-7,CASSLAQWDEQYF,TGTGCCAGCAGCTTAGCACAGTGGGACGAGCAGTACTTC
TRBV28,-,-,TRBJ2-1,CASAGTYNEQFF,TGTGCCAGCGCCGGGACCTACAATGAGCAGTTCTTC
TRBV7-9,TRBD1,-,TRBJ2-6,CASSRDRRSGGANVLTF,TGTGCCAGCAGCCGGGACAGGCGTTCAGGTGGGGCCAACGTCCTGACTTTC
TRBV5-1,-,-,TRBJ1-4,CASSFGDPATNEKLFF,TGCGCCAGCAGCTTCGGTGACCCAGCAACTAATGAAAAACTGTTTTTT
TRBV9,-,-,TRBJ2-7,CASSVDSAAYEQYF,TGTGCCAGCAGCGTAGATTCCGCGGCATACGAGCAGTACTTC
TRBV7-2,-,few,TRBJ2-7,CASSLEGGQYF,TGTGCCAGCAGCTTAGAGGGAGGGCAGTACTTC
TRBV7-2,-,-,TRBJ2-6,CASSFSVGWGANVLTF,TGTGCCAGCAGCTTTTCCGTGGGTTGGGGGGCCAACGTCCTGACTTTC
TRBV5-6,-,-,TRBJ2-6,CASRRPWANVLTF,TGTGCCAGCAGACGCCCCTGGGCCAACGTCCTGACTTTC
TRBV5-1,-,-,TRBJ2-5,CASSFQRERVWGETQYF,TGCGCCAGCAGCTTTCAGAGGGAACGGGTCTGGGGAGAGACCCAGTACTTC
TRBV7-9,TRBD1,few,TRBJ2-5,CASSLGTGRTQYF,TGTGCCAGCAGCCTCGGGACAGGGAGGACCCAGTACTTC
TRBV7-2,TRBD1,few,TRBJ1-5,CASSTGQGSQPQHF,TGTGCCAGCAGCACGGGACAGGGTAGTCAGCCCCAGCATTTT
TRBV4-2,-,-,TRBJ2-3,CASSQESRGADTQYF,TGTGCCAGCAGCCAAGAGAGCAGGGGGGCAGATACGCAGTATTTT
TRBV25-1,-,few,TRBJ2-4,CASSTSRDIGQNIQYF,TGTGCCAGCAGTACATCCCGGGACATAGGACAAAACATTCAGTACTTC
TRBV20-1,TRBD2,-,TRBJ2-3,CSASPWTSGRGDTQYF,TGCAGTGCTAGCCCTTGGACTAGCGGGAGGGGAGATACGCAGTATTTT
TRBV3-1,-,few,TRBJ2-3,CASSQALDTDTQYF,TGTGCCAGCAGCCAAGCCCTGGACACAGATACGCAGTATTTT
TRBV6-5,-,-,TRBJ1-1,CASSYSRQENTEAFF,TGTGCCAGCAGTTACTCGAGACAGGAGAACACTGAAGCTTTCTTT
TRBV20-1,-,-,TRBJ2-3,CSATPGTDTQYF,TGCAGTGCCACCCCGGGCACAGATACGCAGTATTTT
TRBV20-1,-,many,TRBJ2-5,CSASDFGTLQETQYF,TGCAGTGCTAGTGATTTCGGGACTCTCCAAGAGACCCAGTACTTC
TRBV27,-,-,TRBJ2-1,CASSLGHGGDFYNEQFF,TGTGCCAGCAGTTTGGGCCATGGCGGGGACTTCTACAATGAGCAGTTCTTC
TRBV12-3/TRBV12-4,-,-,TRBJ2-3,CASNHGTGVTDTQYF,TGTGCCAGCAACCATGGGACTGGCGTCACAGATACGCAGTATTTT
TRBV12-3/TRBV12-4,TRBD1,-,TRBJ1-1,CASSRGTMNTEAFF,TGTGCCAGCAGCAGGGGGACTATGAACACTGAAGCTTTCTTT
TRBV28,-,-,TRBJ2-6,CATRVVTGANVLTF,TGTGCTACAAGGGTGGTGACTGGGGCCAACGTCCTGACTTTC
TRBV7-2,-,few,TRBJ2-1,CASSFTAERVNEQFF,TGTGCCAGCAGCTTTACGGCGGAGAGAGTCAATGAGCAGTTCTTC
TRBV4-1,-,few,TRBJ2-7,CASSQDLGLVYEQYF,TGCGCCAGCAGCCAAGATCTGGGCCTTGTGTACGAGCAGTACTTC
TRBV20-1,TRBD2,few,TRBJ2-3,CSAFLGSGGTDTQYF,TGCAGTGCTTTCCTGGGTAGCGGGGGCACAGATACGCAGTATTTT
TRBV12-3/TRBV12-4,-,-,TRBJ2-2,CASSFPEIGELFF,TGTGCCAGCAGTTTTCCAGAAATCGGGGAGCTGTTTTTT
TRBV28,TRBD1,few,TRBJ1-1,CASRKDRGGTEAFF,TGTGCCAGCAGAAAGGACAGGGGCGGCACTGAAGCTTTCTTT
TRBV6-2/TRBV6-3,-,-,TRBJ2-1,CASSYLLTRGDEQFF,TGTGCCAGCAGTTACCTTCTTACTAGGGGGGATGAGCAGTTCTTC
TRBV20-1,-,-,TRBJ1-3,CSARPQANTIYF,TGCAGTGCTAGGCCCCAAGCCAACACCATATATTTT
TRBV5-1,-,-,TRBJ2-2,CASSPFDGPITGELFF,TGCGCCAGCAGCCCCTTCGACGGCCCAATTACCGGGGAGCTGTTTTTT
TRBV14,TRBD2,many,TRBJ2-7,CASSQDPLYLRGLAYF,TGTGCCAGCAGCCAAGACCCCCTGTACCTGCGGGGACTAGCGTACTTC
TRBV7-9,-,few,TRBJ2-5,CASSLLTSQETQYF,TGTGCCAGCAGCTTACTTACTTCCCAAGAGACCCAGTACTTC
TRBV2,-,-,TRBJ2-4,CASRGSRVDIQYF,TGTGCCAGCAGGGGATCCAGGGTTGACATTCAGTACTTC
TRBV5-1,TRBD2,few,TRBJ2-4,CASSTGTSGRLLAKNIQYF,TGCGCCAGCAGCACCGGGACTAGCGGGAGGTTACTAGCCAAAAACATTCAGTACTTC
TRBV24-1,-,few,TRBJ2-3,CATSAGGRKRTSLRADTQYF,TGTGCCACCAGTGCTGGGGGGCGTAAAAGGACCAGCCTGCGCGCAGATACGCAGTATTTT
TRBV7-3,-,once,TRBJ2-3,CASSFQGGRNFDTQYF,TGTGCCAGCAGCTTCCAAGGAGGGAGAAACTTCGATACGCAGTATTTT
TRBV6-5,-,many,TRBJ2-3,CASSYSVWRTDTQYF,TGTGCCAGCAGTTACTCTGTCTGGCGCACAGATACGCAGTATTTT
TRBV6-1,-,few,TRBJ2-3,CASSPRGTMTDTQYF,TGTGCCAGCAGCCCTCGCGGGACAATGACAGATACGCAGTATTTT
TRBV29-1,TRBD1,-,TRBJ2-2,CSAVGTGAGELFF,TGCAGCGCTGTAGGGACAGGGGCCGGGGAGCTGTTTTTT
TRBV12-3/TRBV12-4,TRBD1,few,TRBJ1-4,CASSRAAGTGPEKLFF,TGTGCCAGCAGCCGCGCAGCCGGGACAGGCCCTGAAAAACTGTTTTTT
TRBV9,TRBD2,few,TRBJ2-7,CASSVSPSGEQYF,TGTGCCAGCAGCGTAAGCCCTAGCGGTGAGCAGTACTTC